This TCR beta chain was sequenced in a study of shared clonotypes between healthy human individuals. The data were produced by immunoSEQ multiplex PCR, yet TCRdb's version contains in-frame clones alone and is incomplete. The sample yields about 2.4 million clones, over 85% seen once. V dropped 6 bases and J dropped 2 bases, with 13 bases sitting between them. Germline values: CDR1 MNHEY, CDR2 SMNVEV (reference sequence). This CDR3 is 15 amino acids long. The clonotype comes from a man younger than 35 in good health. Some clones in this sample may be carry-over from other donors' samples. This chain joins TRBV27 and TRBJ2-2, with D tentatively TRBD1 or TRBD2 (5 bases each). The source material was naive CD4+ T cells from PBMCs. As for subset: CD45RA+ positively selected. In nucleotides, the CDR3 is TGTGCCAGCAGGAGTACCGGGACCAACACCGGGGAGCTGTTTTTT. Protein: CASRSTGTNTGELFF.